These 5 T cell receptor beta chains were sequenced from one sample in a study of T cell responses to AZD1222 COVID-19 vaccine. Clones were sequenced by immunoSEQ multiplex PCR, and TCRdb holds only the in-frame ones, with some missing. The sample contains tens of thousands of clones, over 80% of which appear only once. The specimen was peripheral blood, collected on day 0 of AZD1222 vaccination. The source of these receptors is an adult in good health.

The chain links TRBV7-2 to TRBJ2-7; 9 bases agree with TRBD2. Germline trimming cut 1 base from V and 4 bases from J; bases unmatched to any gene: 5. The CDR3 is 15 residues long. Germline V gene sequence: CDR1 SGHTA, CDR2 FQGNSA. The CDR3 DNA reads as TGTGCCAGCAGCTTAGTGGCTAGCGGGAATTACGAGCAGTACTTC. Its protein product is CASSLVASGNYEQYF. The whole variable domain, filled in from reference TRBV7-2 and TRBJ2-7, reads GAGVSQSPSNKVTEKGKDVELRCDPISGHTALYWYRQSLGQGLEFLIYFQGNSAPDKSGLPSDRFSAERTGGSVSTLTIQRTQQEDSAVYLCASSLVASGNYEQYFGPGTRLTVT.

The chain employs TRBV2 and TRBJ2-3, with 9 nucleotides matching TRBD2. V was pared by 6 bases and J by 6 bases, with 7 bases of the junction left unmatched. The CDR3 extends over 14 amino acids. CDR1 and CDR2 from the germline V gene are SNHLY and FYNNEI. CDR3 in amino acids: CASRPGLARDTQYF. In DNA form, the CDR3 reads TGTGCCAGCAGGCCGGGACTAGCTCGGGATACGCAGTATTTT.

In this sample, this clone turned up once. The chain uses TRBV27 and TRBJ2-2; 11 bases fit TRBD1. The CDR3 is made up of 15 amino acids. Germline CDR1 and CDR2: MNHEY and SMNVEV (reference sequence). The junction had 4 bases not matched to a gene; V was cut back by 4 bases and J by 6 bases. CDR3: CASSSWGQGAGELFF. CDR3 in DNA: TGTGCCAGCAGTTCGTGGGGACAGGGGGCCGGGGAGCTGTTTTTT.

V and J are TRBV5-6 and TRBJ2-7; no definite D call. V was clipped by 4 bases and J by 1 base, with 9 bases between them. The CDR3 sequence is 13 residues long. Germline lookup yields CDR1 SGHDT and CDR2 YYEEEE. The CDR3 DNA follows: TGTGCCAGCAGCCGACCGAGTTCCTACGAGCAGTACTTC. Protein product: CASSRPSSYEQYF.

This chain links TRBV5-1 with TRBJ2-7; maybe TRBD1 (5 bases). The CDR3 has 14 amino acids. V was clipped by 1 base and J by 7 bases, with 15 bases between them. CDR1 is SGHRS and CDR2 is YFSETQ in the germline V gene. The CDR3 DNA reads as TGCGCCAGCAGCTTGCAACAGGCCTCTAGGGAGCAGTACTTC. Residues: CASSLQQASREQYF.